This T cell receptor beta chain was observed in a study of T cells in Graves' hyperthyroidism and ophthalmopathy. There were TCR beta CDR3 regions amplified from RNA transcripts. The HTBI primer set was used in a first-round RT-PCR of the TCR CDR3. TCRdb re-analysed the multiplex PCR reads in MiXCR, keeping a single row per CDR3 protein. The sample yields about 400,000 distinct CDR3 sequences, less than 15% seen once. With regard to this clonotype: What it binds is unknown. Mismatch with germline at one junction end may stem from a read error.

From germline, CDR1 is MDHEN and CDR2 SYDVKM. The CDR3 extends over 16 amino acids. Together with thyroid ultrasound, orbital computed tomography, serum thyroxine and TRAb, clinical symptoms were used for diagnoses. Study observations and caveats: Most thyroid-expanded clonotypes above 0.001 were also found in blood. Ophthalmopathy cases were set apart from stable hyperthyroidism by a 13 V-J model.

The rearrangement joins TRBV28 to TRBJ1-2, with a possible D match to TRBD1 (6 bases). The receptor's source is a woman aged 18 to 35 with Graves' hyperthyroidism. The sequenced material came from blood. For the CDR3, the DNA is TGTGCCAGCAGTCCTGACAGGATTTCGCCTAAATATGGCTACACCTTC. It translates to CASSPDRISPKYGYTF.